This T cell receptor beta chain was obtained from a study of control samples from healthy donors and cancer patients. The CDR3 extends over 10 amino acids. Trimming cost V 5 bases and J 8 bases, with 6 bases left between them. Per the germline V gene, CDR1 is MDHEN and CDR2 is SYDVKM. The method was immunoSEQ multiplex PCR; TCRdb's version includes in-frame clones alone and lacks a portion of them. The sample carries approximately 170,000 clones, around 93% recorded once. Sequencing was done on a sample of blood. This chain uses TRBV28 with TRBJ1-2; D gene unclear. This clonotype was obtained from a woman aged 60-70 years in good health. In DNA form, the CDR3 reads TGTGCCAGCAGTGAAGAAGGCTACACCTTC. It encodes CASSEEGYTF.